One sample yielded the 32 T cell receptor beta chains listed below, sequenced in a study of CD8 T cells in Susac syndrome. Reverse transcription of 0.5 to 1 ug RNA was performed with random hexamers. TCRdb analysed the immunoSEQ multiplex PCR reads with MiXCR anew, one entry per CDR3 protein. In the table there are over 80,000 distinct CDR3 sequences, roughly 94% of which are singletons. The sequencing input was CD8+ T cells from PBMCs. The receptor set was obtained from a human donor with Susac syndrome.

The chain joins TRBV20-1 to TRBJ2-7; D gene ambiguous. This CDR3 has 15 residues. Trimming took 3 bases from V and 0 from J, leaving 15 bases between them. Germline V gene data show CDR1 as DFQATT and CDR2 as SNEGSKA (reference sequence). The CDR3 region is CSASALGGPSYEQYF. The CDR3 DNA reads as TGCAGTGCTAGTGCATTAGGCGGCCCCTCCTACGAGCAGTACTTC.

The chain joins TRBV30 to TRBJ2-1; D remains ambiguous. Per germline, CDR1 GTSNPN and CDR2 SVGIG (reference sequence). The CDR3 totals 14 residues. V was cut by 0 bases and J by 1 base, with 7 bases left in between. The CDR3 sequence is CAWSVVLSYNEQFF. The CDR3 region has the DNA TGTGCCTGGAGTGTAGTTCTGTCCTACAATGAGCAGTTCTTC.

The chain recombines TRBV18 with TRBJ1-2; D unresolved. Trimming left V 3 bases short and J 8 bases short, with 10 bases between. The V gene's germline CDR1 is KGHSH and CDR2 LQKENI. The CDR3 consists of 12 residues. The CDR3: CASSPPRSGYTF. The CDR3 nucleotides are TGTGCCAGCTCACCCCCCCGGAGCGGCTACACCTTC.

This rearrangement joins TRBV3-1 to TRBJ2-5; 8 nucleotides line up with TRBD1. The CDR3 spans 14 residues. The V and J ends lost 3 bases and 5 bases, in that order; junction bases with no gene match: 5. The V gene's germline CDR1 is LGHDT and CDR2 YNNKEL (reference sequence). The CDR3 loop reads CASSQWTGTETQYF. CDR3 sequence (DNA): TGTGCCAGCAGCCAGTGGACAGGGACGGAGACCCAGTACTTC.

The genes are TRBV5-6 and TRBJ1-2; weak D call: TRBD1 (5 bases). V lost 0 bases to trimming and J lost 5 bases, with 11 bases between them. Germline lookup yields CDR1 SGHDT and CDR2 YYEEEE. The CDR3 loop spans 14 amino acids. CDR3: CASSLGAGWYGYTF. DNA for the CDR3: TGTGCCAGCAGCTTGGGCGCAGGGTGGTATGGCTACACCTTC.

This chain uses TRBV6-4 with TRBJ1-5; 8 bases line up with TRBD1. This CDR3 contains 15 residues. CDR1 is MRHNA, CDR2 SNTAGT, per germline. V lost 3 bases, J lost 2 bases, and 3 bases stayed unmatched. For the CDR3, the DNA is TGTGCCAGCAGTGAGGAGACAGGGGGCAATCAGCCCCAGCATTTT. Amino acid sequence: CASSEETGGNQPQHF.

The chain carries TRBV9 and TRBJ2-7, with 7 bases fitting TRBD1. With V trimmed by 0 bases and J by 0 bases, 3 bases remained unmatched. The CDR3 extends over 15 amino acids. Looked up from germline, CDR1 is SGDLS and CDR2 is YYNGEE. CDR3 in amino acids: CASSVAGDSSYEQYF. The CDR3 bases are TGTGCCAGCAGCGTAGCAGGGGACAGCTCCTACGAGCAGTACTTC. Complete variable domain (other parts from reference TRBV9 and TRBJ2-7): DSGVTQTPKHLITATGQRVTLRCSPRSGDLSVYWYQQSLDQGLQFLIQYYNGEERAKGNILERFSAQQFPDLHSELNLSSLELGDSALYFCASSVAGDSSYEQYFGPGTRLTVT.

The rearrangement uses TRBV18 and TRBJ1-1, with TRBD1 as a possible D gene (5 bases). Trimming stripped 2 bases from V and 0 bases from J, with 10 bases between. Germline V gene data show CDR1 as KGHSH and CDR2 as LQKENI. The CDR3 runs to 15 residues. This CDR3 reads CASSPVRGLNTEAFF. The CDR3 nucleotides read TGTGCCAGCTCACCAGTAAGGGGTTTGAACACTGAAGCTTTCTTT.

The chain is built from TRBV12-3 or TRBV12-4 and TRBJ2-1, with D possibly TRBD2 on 5 matching bases. The CDR3 is 15 amino acids. The ends were cut back, 6 bases at V and 1 base at J, with 13 bases in the middle. The CDR3 spells CASSPTRLSYNEQFF. As DNA, the CDR3 is TGTGCCAGCAGCCCAACTAGGCTATCCTACAATGAGCAGTTCTTC.

The J gene is TRBJ2-1, the V gene TRBV5-1; D may be TRBD1 (6 bases). The germline V and J ends were trimmed by 4 bases and 4 bases, with 12 bases remaining between them. This CDR3 spans 14 amino acids. Per germline, CDR1 SGHRS and CDR2 YFSETQ. The DNA of the CDR3 is TGCGCCAGCAGCGCGAGCGGACAGTACAATGAGCAGTTCTTC. Protein sequence: CASSASGQYNEQFF.

The table lists this clonotype with a few counts. The chain is built from TRBV6-2 or TRBV6-3 and TRBJ2-7, with TRBD1 identical over 10 bases. Trimming removed 0 bases from V and 0 bases from J; junction bases left unmatched: 8. Germline CDR1 is MNHEY and CDR2 is SVGEGT. CDR3 length: 18 amino acids. The CDR3 region is CASSYSEETGGLSYEQYF. The CDR3 DNA is TGTGCCAGCAGTTACTCCGAAGAGACAGGGGGCCTCTCCTACGAGCAGTACTTC.

The chain uses TRBV6-4 and TRBJ2-1; perhaps TRBD2 as D (5 bases). The germline CDR1 and CDR2 sequences are MRHNA and SNTAGT. The V end lost 0 bases, the J end lost 1 base, and 7 bases lay between the germline ends. This CDR3 spans 15 amino acids. The CDR3 loop is CASSDSTGSYNEQFF. The DNA for the CDR3 is TGTGCCAGCAGTGACTCGACGGGATCCTACAATGAGCAGTTCTTC.

The CDR3 protein is CASSQVGVGGANVLTF. As DNA, the CDR3 is TGCGCCAGCAGCCAAGTAGGGGTTGGTGGGGCCAACGTCCTGACTTTC. The J gene is TRBJ2-6, the V gene TRBV4-3; tentatively, D is TRBD1 (5 bases). The V end lost 1 base, the J end lost 3 bases, and 10 bases lay between the germline ends. The germline V gene encodes CDR1 LGHNA and CDR2 YSLEER. CDR3 size: 16 residues.

CDR3 bases: TGCAGCGTTGGAGGGACTGCACACAATGAGCAGTTCTTC. This sequence encodes CSVGGTAHNEQFF. V and J are TRBV29-1 and TRBJ2-1; D might be TRBD2 (6 bases). This CDR3 region has 13 residues. Per germline, CDR1 SQVTM and CDR2 ANQGSEA. Trimming cost V 4 bases and J 5 bases, with 12 bases left between them.

The V call is TRBV19, the J call TRBJ2-7; D possibly corresponds to TRBD2 (5 bases). The germline V gene encodes CDR1 LNHDA and CDR2 SQIVND (reference sequence). V was pared by 3 bases and J by 6 bases, with 9 bases between. The CDR3 contains 12 residues. The CDR3 here is CASSIGDTEQYF. CDR3 nucleotides: TGTGCCAGTAGTATCGGGGATACCGAGCAGTACTTC.

V gene TRBV3-1 combines with J gene TRBJ2-5, with D perhaps matching TRBD2 (5 bases). CDR1 LGHDT and CDR2 YNNKEL come from the germline V gene (reference sequence). The CDR3 is 18 amino acids. Trimming shortened V by 0 bases and J by 1 base, and 18 bases separated the two germline ends. CDR3 coding DNA: TGTGCCAGCAGCCAAGATCTTGGATGGGGAGAACCCCAAGAGACCCAGTACTTC. Its translation is CASSQDLGWGEPQETQYF.

The rearrangement joins TRBV27 to TRBJ1-4; 7 bases are shared with TRBD1. The CDR3 spans 15 residues. Germline CDR1 reads MNHEY; CDR2 reads SMNVEV (reference sequence). The ends lost 5 bases at V and 7 bases at J; junction bases unmatched: 10. The CDR3 protein is CASSIQTGNLEKLFF. The CDR3 nucleotides read TGTGCCAGCAGTATACAGACAGGGAATCTTGAAAAACTGTTTTTT.

The chain uses TRBV4-2 and TRBJ1-1; D is ambiguous. Germline lookup yields CDR1 LGHNA and CDR2 YNFKEQ. This CDR3 is built from 15 residues. V dropped 0 bases and J dropped 4 bases, with 12 bases sitting between them. CDR3 nucleotide sequence: TGTGCCAGCAGCCAAGATCTGATGTGGGGCACTGAAGCTTTCTTT. Its protein is CASSQDLMWGTEAFF.

The chain uses TRBV6-2 or TRBV6-3 and TRBJ2-4; 8 bases align to TRBD2. Germline-derived CDR1 and CDR2 are MNHEY and SVGEGT. The CDR3 spans 15 residues. V shed 4 bases, J shed 8 bases, and the junction held 10 bases outside the gene matches. Here the CDR3 reads CASSSGGARRHIQYF. The CDR3 region has the DNA TGTGCCAGCAGTTCCGGGGGGGCTCGGAGGCACATTCAGTACTTC.

The chain employs TRBV20-1 and TRBJ2-1; TRBD2 agrees at 8 bases. There are 15 residues in the CDR3. Trimming took 0 bases from V and 6 from J; bases not matched to a gene: 7. The germline V gene has CDR1 DFQATT and CDR2 SNEGSKA (reference sequence). The CDR3 region has the DNA TGCAGTGCTAGAGACCGGGGGGGGCAGGTCAATGAGCAGTTCTTC. Amino acids: CSARDRGGQVNEQFF.

The chain carries TRBV7-9 and TRBJ2-1; D is possibly TRBD1 or TRBD2 (5 bases each). From germline, CDR1 is SEHNR and CDR2 FQNEAQ (reference sequence). Trimming pared 5 bases from V and 4 bases from J, leaving 15 bases between. There are 15 residues in the CDR3. The CDR3 loop is CASSPPGTEYNEQFF. CDR3 sequence (DNA): TGTGCCAGCAGCCCCCCCGGGACGGAGTACAATGAGCAGTTCTTC.

The chain couples TRBV20-1 to TRBJ2-7; no clear D. The germline V and J ends were trimmed by 1 base and 3 bases, with 10 bases remaining between them. Germline V gives CDR1 DFQATT, CDR2 SNEGSKA (reference sequence). The CDR3 is 13 residues long. The CDR3 spells CSARASIIYEQYF. The CDR3 DNA follows: TGCAGTGCTAGAGCCTCAATTATCTACGAGCAGTACTTC.

The chain recombines TRBV27 with TRBJ2-5; TRBD2 matches at 8 bases. This CDR3 comprises 13 residues. The germline V gene encodes CDR1 MNHEY and CDR2 SMNVEV (reference sequence). The V and J ends lost 4 bases and 4 bases, in that order; junction bases with no gene match: 2. The CDR3 nucleotides read TGTGCCAGCAGTTACGCGGGGGGAGAGACCCAGTACTTC. This sequence encodes CASSYAGGETQYF.

The chain recombines TRBV30 with TRBJ2-5; a weak D match, TRBD2 (6 bases). V was clipped by 2 bases and J by 1 base, with 14 bases between them. CDR1 and CDR2 (germline): GTSNPN, SVGIG (reference sequence). The CDR3 sequence is 15 residues long. CDR3 residues: CAWSRVAVIQETQYF. DNA for the CDR3: TGTGCCTGGAGTAGAGTAGCGGTAATCCAAGAGACCCAGTACTTC.

This clonotype was seen once. This sequence joins TRBV6-6 and TRBJ2-7; D gene unclear. Germline V CDR1 and CDR2: MNHNY, SVGAGI (reference sequence). The CDR3 is made up of 11 amino acids. V lost 8 bases and J lost 8, with 13 bases in between. The CDR3 spells CASQHGLKQYF. DNA of the CDR3: TGTGCCAGCCAACACGGCTTGAAGCAGTACTTC.

The chain links TRBV12-3 or TRBV12-4 to TRBJ2-3, with TRBD2 matching 13 bases. The V segment lost 6 bases and the J segment 3 bases; nucleotides outside the gene matches: 12. The CDR3 totals 18 residues. The CDR3 reads CASSNPLLAGGMTDTQYF. CDR3 DNA sequence: TGTGCCAGCAGCAATCCCCTACTAGCGGGGGGGATGACAGATACGCAGTATTTT.

The chain links TRBV27 to TRBJ2-1; 7 positions agree with TRBD1. Germline CDR1 reads MNHEY; CDR2 reads SMNVEV (reference sequence). The CDR3 sequence is 16 residues long. After removal of 5 bases from V and 4 bases from J, the junction contained 11 bases not matched to a gene. The CDR3 spells CASSLPTGRGYNEQFF. The CDR3 DNA reads TGTGCCAGCAGTCTACCGACAGGGAGAGGGTACAATGAGCAGTTCTTC.

CDR3 DNA: TGTGCCAGCAGCCCCCCGGGGGGGTATGAGCAGTTCTTC. It yields the protein CASSPPGGYEQFF. V and J are TRBV12-3 or TRBV12-4 and TRBJ2-1; TRBD2 agrees at 8 bases. The CDR3 length is 13 residues. V dropped 6 bases and J dropped 8; count of bases not matched to a gene: 6.

This clonotype was seen only once. The chain couples TRBV5-5 to TRBJ1-5; perhaps TRBD1 as D (6 bases). Trimming removed 10 bases from V and 4 bases from J, with 15 bases in between. There are 13 residues in the CDR3. Germline assignment: CDR1 SGHKS and CDR2 YYEKEE (reference sequence). For the CDR3, the DNA is TGTGCCGGGAGGACAGAAGGAAATCAGCCCCAGCATTTT. Translating it yields CAGRTEGNQPQHF.

The genes are TRBV30 and TRBJ1-5, with D possibly being TRBD1 (5 bases). Germline V gene data show CDR1 as GTSNPN and CDR2 as SVGIG (reference sequence). This CDR3 comprises 13 residues. V gave up 1 base and J gave up 11 bases, with 15 bases separating them. The DNA for the CDR3 is TGTGCCTGGAGTGGAGAGGGGTGGCTGTCCCAGCATTTT. Translating gives CAWSGEGWLSQHF.

The chain recombines TRBV7-9 with TRBJ2-7; 8 bases map to TRBD2. Trimming removed 3 bases from V and 7 bases from J; junction bases left unmatched: 17. This CDR3 region has 17 residues. Germline V lookup: CDR1 SEHNR, CDR2 FQNEAQ (reference sequence). The CDR3 nucleotides read TGTGCCAGCAGCTTTCTCCCTCTGGAAGCGGGAGCCGCGGAGCAGTACTTC. It encodes CASSFLPLEAGAAEQYF. The variable domain in full, with the rest retrieved from reference TRBV7-9 and TRBJ2-7, is DTGVSQNPRHKITKRGQNVTFRCDPISEHNRLYWYRQTLGQGPEFLTYFQNEAQLEKSRLLSDRFSAERPKGSFSTLEIQRTEQGDSAMYLCASSFLPLEAGAAEQYFGPGTRLTVT.

The V gene is TRBV19, the J gene TRBJ1-2; 8 nucleotides match TRBD1. The CDR3 has 15 residues. J gave up 2 bases and V 3 bases, and 5 bases lay outside the gene matches. CDR1 and CDR2 from the germline V gene are LNHDA and SQIVND (reference sequence). CDR3 amino acids: CASSIDRGRNYGYTF. DNA for the CDR3: TGTGCCAGTAGTATTGACAGGGGTCGGAACTATGGCTACACCTTC. Full variable domain (missing parts from reference TRBV19 and TRBJ1-2): DGGITQSPKYLFRKEGQNVTLSCEQNLNHDAMYWYRQDPGQGLRLIYYSQIVNDFQKGDIAEGYSVSREKKESFPLTVTSAQKNPTAFYLCASSIDRGRNYGYTFGSGTRLTVV.